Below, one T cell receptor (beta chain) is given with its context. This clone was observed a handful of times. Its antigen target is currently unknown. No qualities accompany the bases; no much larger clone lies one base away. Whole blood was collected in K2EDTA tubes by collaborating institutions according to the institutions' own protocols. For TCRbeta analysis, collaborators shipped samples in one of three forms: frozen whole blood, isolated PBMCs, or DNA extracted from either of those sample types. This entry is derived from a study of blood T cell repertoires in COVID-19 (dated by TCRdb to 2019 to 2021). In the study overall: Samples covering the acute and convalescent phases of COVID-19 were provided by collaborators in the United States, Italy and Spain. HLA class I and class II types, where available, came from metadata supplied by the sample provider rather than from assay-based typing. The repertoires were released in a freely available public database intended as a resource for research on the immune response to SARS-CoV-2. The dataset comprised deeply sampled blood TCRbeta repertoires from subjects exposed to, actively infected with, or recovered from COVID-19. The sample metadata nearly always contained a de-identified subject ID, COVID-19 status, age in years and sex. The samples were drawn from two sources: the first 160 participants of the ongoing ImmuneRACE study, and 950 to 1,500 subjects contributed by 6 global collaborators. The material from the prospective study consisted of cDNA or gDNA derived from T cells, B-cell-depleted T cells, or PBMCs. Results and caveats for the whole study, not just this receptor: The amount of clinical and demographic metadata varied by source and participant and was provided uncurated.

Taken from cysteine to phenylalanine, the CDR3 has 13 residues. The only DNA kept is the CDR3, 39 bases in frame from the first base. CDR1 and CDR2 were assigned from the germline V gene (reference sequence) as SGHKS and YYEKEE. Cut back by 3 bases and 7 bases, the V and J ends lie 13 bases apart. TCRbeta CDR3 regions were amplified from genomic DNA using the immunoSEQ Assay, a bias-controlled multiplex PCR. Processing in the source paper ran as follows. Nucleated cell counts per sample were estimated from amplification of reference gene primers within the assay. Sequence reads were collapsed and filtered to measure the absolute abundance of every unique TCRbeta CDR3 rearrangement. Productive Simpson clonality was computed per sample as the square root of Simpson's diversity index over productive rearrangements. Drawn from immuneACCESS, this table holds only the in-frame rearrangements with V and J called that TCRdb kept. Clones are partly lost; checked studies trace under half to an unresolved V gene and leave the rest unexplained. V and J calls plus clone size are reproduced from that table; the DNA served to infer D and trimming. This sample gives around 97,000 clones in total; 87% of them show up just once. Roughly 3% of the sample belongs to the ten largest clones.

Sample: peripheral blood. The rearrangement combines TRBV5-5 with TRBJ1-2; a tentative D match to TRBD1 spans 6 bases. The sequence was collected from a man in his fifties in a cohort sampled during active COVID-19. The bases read TGTGCCAGCAGCTCGGAGGACAGCAGTGGCTACACCTTC. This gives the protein CASSSEDSSGYTF.